This T cell receptor (beta chain) was sequenced in a study of blood T cell repertoires in COVID-19 (dated by TCRdb to the early 2020s). Background for the entire study: The collaborator samples originated in the United States, Italy and Spain and spanned the acute and convalescent phases of COVID-19. The dataset comprised deeply sampled blood TCRbeta repertoires from subjects exposed to, actively infected with, or recovered from COVID-19. Where HLA class I and class II types were available, the types were taken from metadata supplied by the sample provider, not from assay-based typing. A de-identified subject ID, COVID-19 status, age in years and sex were almost always included in the sample metadata. The prospective study material was composed of cDNA or gDNA derived from T cells, B-cell-depleted T cells, or PBMCs. Samples were obtained from the ongoing ImmuneRACE study (first 160 participants) and from 950 to 1,500 subjects provided by 6 global collaborators. The repertoires were made available in a free public database intended to serve as a resource for research on the immune response to SARS-CoV-2.

The immunoSEQ Assay, a bias-controlled multiplex PCR, was used to amplify TCRbeta CDR3 regions from genomic DNA. The paper's data handling went like this. The number of nucleated cells in each sample was estimated by amplification of reference gene primers within the assay. To quantify the absolute abundance of each unique TCRbeta CDR3 rearrangement, sequence reads were collapsed and filtered. For each sample, productive Simpson clonality was calculated by taking the square root of Simpson's diversity index across productive rearrangements. What TCRdb holds here is the immuneACCESS table cut down to in-frame rearrangements. Part of the clones is not present; checked against another copy, under half of the missing clones reflect an unresolved V gene, and the others are unexplained. V and J calls and clone size are as listed in that table; D and trimming were resolved from the DNA. Recorded for this sample are over 100,000 clones; about 79% of them occurred a single time. Approximately 7.9% of the sample rests with the top ten.

CDR1 and CDR2 are drawn from the germline V gene: SGHVS, FQNEAQ. V is trimmed back by 1 base and J by 6 bases, and the junction contains 10 bases that no gene match accounts for. Its CDR3 holds 16 amino acids, cysteine through phenylalanine. Kept here is only the CDR3 DNA, which spans 48 bases and is read in frame from base 1. What the research found in general, with its limitations: How much clinical and demographic metadata was included differed by source and by participant, and the metadata was provided uncurated.

The collaborating institutions used their own protocols to collect whole blood in K2EDTA tubes. For TCRbeta analysis, collaborators shipped samples as frozen whole blood, isolated PBMCs, or DNA extracted from either of those sample types. With regard to this clone: What this receptor recognizes is not known. No base qualities exist here, and no much larger clone lies one base off it.

The sequencing input was peripheral blood. This TCR was recovered from a woman aged 80 or older with active or convalescent COVID-19. The V gene is TRBV7-8 and the J gene is TRBJ1-2, and 8 bases in between align with TRBD1. The CDR3 is CASSLVGSGGRDGYTF. In nucleotides, the sequence is TGTGCCAGCAGCTTAGTAGGGTCAGGGGGCAGGGATGGCTACACCTTC.